The 17 T cell receptor beta chains below were found in one sample sequenced in a study of CD8 T cells in Susac syndrome. Reverse transcription of roughly 0.45 to 1 ug RNA used random hexamers. TCRdb recomputed calls from the immunoSEQ multiplex PCR reads with MiXCR, one row per CDR3 protein. This repertoire shows around 230,000 distinct CDR3 sequences, 90% to 97% found once; its top ten account for 0.095% to 0.12%. The sequenced sample was CD4+ T cells from PBMCs. The receptors stem from a human donor with Susac syndrome.

The rearrangement links TRBV20-1 to TRBJ1-5, with TRBD1 matching over 9 bases. The CDR3 contains 16 residues. Losses at the gene ends were 5 bases for V and 4 bases for J; bases not matched to a gene: 12. In germline, CDR1 is DFQATT, CDR2 SNEGSKA (reference sequence). CDR3 region: CSADKGQGRANQPQHF. The DNA for the CDR3 is TGCAGTGCTGATAAGGGACAGGGACGGGCGAATCAGCCCCAGCATTTT.

The chain combines TRBV27 with TRBJ1-1; D may be TRBD1 (6 bases). Germline values: CDR1 MNHEY, CDR2 SMNVEV (reference sequence). Deletions cut 6 bases from V and 1 base from J, with 18 bases between. The CDR3 has 16 amino acids. The CDR3 DNA is TGTGCCAGCAGCCCGTGGGGGGGGCGCGGGAACACTGAAGCTTTCTTT. It translates to CASSPWGGRGNTEAFF.

This clonotype was recorded only once. The chain links TRBV27 to TRBJ2-1; TRBD2 matches 12 bases. Trimming at V came to 7 bases and at J to 5 bases, leaving 3 bases not matched to a gene. This CDR3 is built from 14 residues. In germline, CDR1 is MNHEY, CDR2 SMNVEV (reference sequence). The CDR3 DNA reads TGTGCCAGCATTTGGACTAGCGGGAACAATGAGCAGTTCTTC. Protein product: CASIWTSGNNEQFF.

The chain links TRBV12-3 or TRBV12-4 to TRBJ2-4; 8 bases are shared with TRBD1. The CDR3 is made up of 13 amino acids. V gave up 5 bases and J gave up 9 bases; unmatched junction bases: 6. The CDR3 region has the DNA TGTGCCAGCAGTAGGGGACAGGTCTTCATTCAGTACTTC. Residues: CASSRGQVFIQYF.

The rearrangement joins TRBV24-1 to TRBJ2-1; D may be TRBD2 (5 bases). This CDR3 is built from 19 residues. Trimming shortened V by 4 bases and J by 0 bases, and 21 bases separated the two germline ends. Germline CDR1 is KGHDR and CDR2 is SFDVKD. DNA for the CDR3: TGTGCCACCAGTGACCCAACCCCCCGGCGCGGAGGCTCCTACAATGAGCAGTTCTTC. Translation gives CATSDPTPRRGGSYNEQFF.

This chain joins TRBV28 and TRBJ2-4; D is possibly TRBD2 (7 bases). This CDR3 is built from 15 residues. Germline assignment: CDR1 MDHEN and CDR2 SYDVKM. Trimming took 3 bases from V and 5 from J, leaving 14 bases between them. The CDR3 is CASSFGGLNQNIQYF. The CDR3 DNA reads TGTGCCAGCAGTTTCGGGGGGCTTAACCAAAACATTCAGTACTTC.

The chain has TRBV29-1 and TRBJ1-1; 9 nucleotides line up with TRBD1. CDR3 length: 12 residues. Trimming cost V 8 bases and J 4 bases; bases outside gene matches: 5. Germline assignment: CDR1 SQVTM and CDR2 ANQGSEA. The DNA for the CDR3 is TGCAGCTCCGGACAGGGGACCACTGAAGCTTTCTTT. It encodes CSSGQGTTEAFF.

This sequence joins TRBV5-4 and TRBJ1-5; D is ambiguous. Per germline, CDR1 SGHNT and CDR2 YYREEE (reference sequence). Trimming shortened V by 0 bases and J by 7 bases, and 17 bases separated the two germline ends. This CDR3 has 16 residues. Here the CDR3 reads CASSLGGLAENQPQHF. CDR3 DNA sequence: TGTGCCAGCAGCTTGGGAGGACTTGCCGAGAACCAGCCCCAGCATTTT.

J is TRBJ2-7 and V is TRBV28; 16 nucleotides line up with TRBD2. The V gene end was trimmed by 3 bases and the J gene end by 7 bases; junction bases not matched to a gene: 9. Germline assignment: CDR1 MDHEN and CDR2 SYDVKM. The CDR3 extends over 17 amino acids. CDR3: CASSLLGLAGGPWEQYF. The CDR3 coding sequence is TGTGCCAGCAGTTTGTTGGGACTAGCGGGAGGGCCTTGGGAGCAGTACTTC.

The chain couples TRBV20-1 to TRBJ1-1; D unresolved. This CDR3 is built from 13 residues. V shed 4 bases and J shed 8 bases, with 17 bases lying between them. Germline values: CDR1 DFQATT, CDR2 SNEGSKA (reference sequence). CDR3 region: CSAKLQRAFEAFF. CDR3 sequence (DNA): TGCAGTGCTAAACTACAAAGGGCGTTCGAAGCTTTCTTT.

CDR3 nucleotides: TGTGCCAGCACTCCGACAGGGAGGGAGACCCAGTACTTC. This gives the protein CASTPTGRETQYF. The chain joins TRBV6-5 to TRBJ2-5; a weak D match, TRBD1 (7 bases). Trimming stripped 7 bases from V and 5 bases from J, with 14 bases between. Germline V gene sequence: CDR1 MNHEY, CDR2 SVGAGI. This CDR3 is built from 13 residues.

The chain joins TRBV15 to TRBJ2-2; 9 bases map to TRBD1. With 8 bases clipped from V and 7 bases from J, the junction kept 8 bases outside the gene matches. Looked up from germline, CDR1 is LNHNV and CDR2 is YYDKDF (reference sequence). CDR3 length equals 14 residues. CDR3 in DNA: TGTGCCACCGCCCGGGACAGGGCGGGCGGGGAGCTGTTTTTT. Its translation: CATARDRAGGELFF.

V is TRBV29-1 and J is TRBJ2-5; 9 bases line up with TRBD2. J gave up 2 bases and V 4 bases, and 2 bases lay outside the gene matches. This CDR3 is 13 amino acids long. Germline V CDR1 and CDR2: SQVTM, ANQGSEA. CDR3 residues: CSVGSGGQETQYF. The CDR3 DNA reads as TGCAGCGTTGGTAGCGGGGGACAAGAGACCCAGTACTTC.

This sequence joins TRBV6-4 and TRBJ2-7; D perhaps matches TRBD2 (6 bases). The V gene lost 7 bases and the J gene lost 6 bases, with 13 bases spanning the gap. Germline CDR1 is MRHNA and CDR2 is SNTAGT. This CDR3 comprises 12 residues. The CDR3, as DNA: TGTGCCAGCACGGAGGGAGTCAGCGAGCAGTACTTC. This encodes CASTEGVSEQYF.

The V gene is TRBV30, the J gene TRBJ1-1; possibly TRBD1 for D (5 bases). The CDR3 consists of 11 residues. In germline, CDR1 is GTSNPN, CDR2 SVGIG (reference sequence). V gave up 3 bases and J gave up 6 bases, with 8 bases separating them. CDR3 region: CAWRWDAEAFF. The CDR3 nucleotides read TGTGCCTGGAGGTGGGACGCTGAAGCTTTCTTT.

The chain links TRBV30 to TRBJ2-1, with a possible D match to TRBD1 (5 bases). Germline CDR1 reads GTSNPN; CDR2 reads SVGIG (reference sequence). The V end lost 1 base, the J end lost 2 bases, and 15 bases lay between the germline ends. This CDR3 spans 16 amino acids. The chain's CDR3 is CAWSGPDSPTYNEQFF. As DNA, the CDR3 is TGTGCCTGGAGTGGCCCAGACAGCCCCACCTACAATGAGCAGTTCTTC.

The chain recombines TRBV15 with TRBJ2-1; D remains unclear. V gave up 1 base and J gave up 0 bases, with 10 bases separating them. Germline CDR1 reads LNHNV; CDR2 reads YYDKDF (reference sequence). This CDR3 region has 16 residues. CDR3 DNA sequence: TGTGCCACCAGCAGAGGTAGGGCTGACTCCTACAATGAGCAGTTCTTC. Its translation is CATSRGRADSYNEQFF.